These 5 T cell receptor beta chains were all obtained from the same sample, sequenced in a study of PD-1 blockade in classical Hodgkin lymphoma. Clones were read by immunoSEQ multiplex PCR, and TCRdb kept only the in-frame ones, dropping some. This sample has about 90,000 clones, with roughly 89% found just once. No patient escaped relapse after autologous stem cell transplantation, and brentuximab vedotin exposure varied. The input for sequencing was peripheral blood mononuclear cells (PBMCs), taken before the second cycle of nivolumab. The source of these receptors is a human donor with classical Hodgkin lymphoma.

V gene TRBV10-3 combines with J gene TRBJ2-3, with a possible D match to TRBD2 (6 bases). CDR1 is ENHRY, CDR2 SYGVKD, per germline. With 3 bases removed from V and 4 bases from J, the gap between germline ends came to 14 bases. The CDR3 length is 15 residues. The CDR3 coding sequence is TGTGCCATCAGTGAAACGGACGGAGGGGCAGATACGCAGTATTTT. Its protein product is CAISETDGGADTQYF.

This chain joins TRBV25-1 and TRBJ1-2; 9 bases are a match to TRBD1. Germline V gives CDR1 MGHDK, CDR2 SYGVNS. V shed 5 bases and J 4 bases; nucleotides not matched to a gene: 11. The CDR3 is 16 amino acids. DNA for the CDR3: TGTGCCAGCAGTCCGATGGGACAGGGTCTTTTCTATGGCTACACCTTC. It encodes CASSPMGQGLFYGYTF.

CDR3 protein: CASSPLAGEVGEQFF. The CDR3, as DNA: TGTGCCAGCAGCCCCTTAGCGGGAGAGGTGGGTGAGCAGTTCTTC. The rearrangement links TRBV5-6 to TRBJ2-1; TRBD2 agrees at 9 bases. The CDR3 length is 15 residues. With 4 bases clipped from V and 9 bases from J, the junction kept 11 bases outside the gene matches. Per germline, CDR1 SGHDT and CDR2 YYEEEE.

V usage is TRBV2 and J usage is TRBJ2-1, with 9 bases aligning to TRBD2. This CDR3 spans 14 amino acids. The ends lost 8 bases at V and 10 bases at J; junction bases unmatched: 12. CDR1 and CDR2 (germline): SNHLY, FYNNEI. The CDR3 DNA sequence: TGTGCCAGCGACGGCGGGAGGGCGGCTCGGGAGCAGTTCTTC. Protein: CASDGGRAAREQFF.

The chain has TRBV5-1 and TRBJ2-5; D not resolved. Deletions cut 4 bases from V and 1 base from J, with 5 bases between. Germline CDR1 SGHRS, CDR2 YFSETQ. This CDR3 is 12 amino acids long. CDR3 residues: CASSLSQETQYF. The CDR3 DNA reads TGCGCCAGCAGCCTCTCCCAAGAGACCCAGTACTTC.